Presented here are 20 T cell receptor beta chains from one specimen sequenced in a study of T cell responses to AZD1222 COVID-19 vaccine. The protocol was immunoSEQ multiplex PCR, while the TCRdb copy is restricted to in-frame clones and leaves out a portion. The data hold about 120,000 clones, with around nine tenths observed a single time. The material was peripheral blood, obtained 28 days after the second AZD1222 dose. These receptor sequences come from an adult who received the AZD1222 COVID-19 vaccine.

The chain uses TRBV3-1 (or the pseudogene TRBV3-2) and TRBJ1-4; 7 bases align to TRBD1. V shed 2 bases and J 7 bases; nucleotides not matched to a gene: 10. The CDR3 has 16 amino acids. The germline V gene has CDR1 LGHDT and CDR2 YNNKEL (reference sequence). DNA of the CDR3: TGTGCCAGCAGCCAATGGGCACACCGGGACAGTGAAAAACTGTTTTTT. Translation gives CASSQWAHRDSEKLFF.

V is TRBV19 and J is TRBJ2-7; no clear D gene. V lost 5 bases and J 2 bases, leaving 13 bases between the germline ends. CDR1 and CDR2 from the germline V gene are LNHDA and SQIVND (reference sequence). There are 14 residues in the CDR3. CDR3 residues: CASSASLEPYEQYF. CDR3 DNA sequence: TGTGCCAGTAGTGCCTCATTAGAACCCTACGAGCAGTACTTC.

The chain employs TRBV4-2 and TRBJ2-3; D is possibly TRBD1 or TRBD2 (5 bases each). The CDR3 is 12 amino acids. Germline CDR1 LGHNA, CDR2 YNFKEQ. V was pared by 4 bases and J by 8 bases, with 10 bases between. CDR3 nucleotides: TGTGCCAGCAGCCCTGGGGGACGTACGCAGTATTTT. This codes for CASSPGGRTQYF.

The chain couples TRBV2 to TRBJ2-7; 7 bases align to TRBD1. The CDR3 spans 13 residues. Germline assignment: CDR1 SNHLY and CDR2 FYNNEI. Trimming removed 5 bases from V and 2 bases from J; junction bases left unmatched: 3. The DNA for the CDR3 is TGTGCCAGCAGTCGACAGGGAACCTACGAGCAGTACTTC. This encodes CASSRQGTYEQYF.

The CDR3 loop reads CASSLKGERNEQYF. CDR3 nucleotides: TGTGCCAGCAGCTTAAAGGGGGAAAGGAACGAGCAGTACTTC. V and J are TRBV5-4 and TRBJ2-7; TRBD1 might be the D (6 bases). Between the trimmed V and J ends, which lost 2 bases and 5 bases, there was a span of 14 bases. This CDR3 is built from 14 residues. Germline-derived CDR1 and CDR2 are SGHNT and YYREEE (reference sequence). Looking up the rest from reference TRBV5-4 and TRBJ2-7 gives the full variable domain: ETGVTQSPTHLIKTRGQQVTLRCSSQSGHNTVSWYQQALGQGPQFIFQYYREEENGRGNFPPRFSGLQFPNYSSELNVNALELDDSALYLCASSLKGERNEQYFGPGTRLTVT.

This clone was counted a single time. The rearrangement uses TRBV10-1 and TRBJ2-7, with TRBD2 identical over 14 bases. Germline CDR1 reads WNHNN; CDR2 reads SYGVQD (reference sequence). This CDR3 region has 16 residues. V shed 6 bases and J 4 bases; nucleotides not matched to a gene: 8. CDR3 DNA: TGCGCCAGCAGCGAAGGGACTAGCGGGAGTGGGTACGAGCAGTACTTC. It translates to CASSEGTSGSGYEQYF.

V and J are TRBV5-1 and TRBJ2-3; TRBD2 matches at 13 bases. Losses at the gene ends were 4 bases for V and 1 base for J; bases not matched to a gene: 6. Germline loops: CDR1 SGHRS, CDR2 YFSETQ. There are 17 residues in the CDR3. CDR3 amino acids: CASSIGLAGVGTDTQYF. As DNA, the CDR3 is TGCGCCAGCAGCATCGGACTAGCGGGAGTAGGCACAGATACGCAGTATTTT.

The chain combines TRBV19 with TRBJ2-5; D possibly corresponds to TRBD1 (5 bases). V was clipped by 5 bases and J by 0 bases, with 10 bases between them. Germline V gene data show CDR1 as LNHDA and CDR2 as SQIVND (reference sequence). The CDR3 is 14 amino acids. DNA for the CDR3: TGTGCCAGTAGTCCATACAGGTACCAAGAGACCCAGTACTTC. Protein sequence: CASSPYRYQETQYF. Full variable domain (rest looked up from reference TRBV19 and TRBJ2-5): DGGITQSPKYLFRKEGQNVTLSCEQNLNHDAMYWYRQDPGQGLRLIYYSQIVNDFQKGDIAEGYSVSREKKESFPLTVTSAQKNPTAFYLCASSPYRYQETQYFGPGTRLLVL.

The chain links TRBV9 to TRBJ2-5; D is perhaps TRBD1 (5 bases). CDR3 length: 15 amino acids. Germline V CDR1 and CDR2: SGDLS, YYNGEE. V lost 0 bases and J 2 bases, leaving 11 bases between the germline ends. CDR3 loop: CASSVEGRAQETQYF. The CDR3 nucleotides are TGTGCCAGCAGCGTAGAGGGCAGGGCTCAAGAGACCCAGTACTTC.

The rearrangement links TRBV28 to TRBJ1-1, with D hard to call. V lost 5 bases to trimming and J lost 0 bases, with 7 bases between them. Germline V gene data show CDR1 as MDHEN and CDR2 as SYDVKM. This CDR3 contains 13 residues. The CDR3 is CASSPLMNTEAFF. CDR3 DNA: TGTGCCAGCAGTCCCCTCATGAACACTGAAGCTTTCTTT.

The V gene is TRBV27, the J gene TRBJ2-1; TRBD2 aligns across 11 bases. After removal of 2 bases from V and 10 bases from J, the junction contained 7 bases not matched to a gene. The length of the CDR3 is 15 residues. CDR1 and CDR2 (germline): MNHEY, SMNVEV (reference sequence). This CDR3 reads CASSLRLAGGREQFF. DNA of the CDR3: TGTGCCAGCAGTTTACGGCTAGCGGGAGGTAGGGAGCAGTTCTTC.

The chain links TRBV11-3 to TRBJ2-2; 14 positions match TRBD2. CDR1 SGHNT and CDR2 YENEEA come from the germline V gene. The CDR3 covers 17 residues. The ends lost 4 bases at V and 5 bases at J; junction bases unmatched: 6. CDR3 nucleotide sequence: TGTGCCAGCAGCTCAAGTGGGACTAGCGGGAGTACCGGGGAGCTGTTTTTT. It encodes CASSSSGTSGSTGELFF.

V usage is TRBV7-8 and J usage is TRBJ2-1; 8 positions match TRBD2. Germline loops: CDR1 SGHVS, CDR2 FQNEAQ. This CDR3 has 14 residues. The junction had 6 bases not matched to a gene; V was cut back by 1 base and J by 10 bases. The CDR3 sequence: CASSLVISGTEQFF. CDR3 DNA: TGTGCCAGCAGCTTAGTGATTAGCGGGACAGAGCAGTTCTTC. The variable domain in full, with the rest retrieved from reference TRBV7-8 and TRBJ2-1, is GAGVSQSPRYKVAKRGQDVALRCDPISGHVSLFWYQQALGQGPEFLTYFQNEAQLDKSGLPSDRFFAERPEGSVSTLKIQRTQQEDSAVYLCASSLVISGTEQFFGPGTRLTVL.

The rearrangement links TRBV28 to TRBJ2-6, with unresolved D. CDR1 and CDR2 from the germline V gene are MDHEN and SYDVKM. This CDR3 has 14 amino acids. Trimming cost V 3 bases and J 0 bases, with 3 bases left between them. The chain's CDR3 is CASSFGSGANVLTF. The CDR3 coding sequence is TGTGCCAGCAGTTTTGGCTCTGGGGCCAACGTCCTGACTTTC.

The chain combines TRBV12-3 or TRBV12-4 with TRBJ2-5, with TRBD1 matching 8 bases. Trimming removed 6 bases from V and 2 bases from J; junction bases left unmatched: 2. The CDR3 is 13 amino acids. CDR3: CASRRQGQETQYF. Here the CDR3 DNA reads TGTGCCAGCAGGAGACAGGGGCAAGAGACCCAGTACTTC.

For the CDR3, the DNA is TGTGCCACCAGTGATACAACCCGGGCCCCCGGCTACACCTTC. Its protein is CATSDTTRAPGYTF. V gene TRBV24-1 combines with J gene TRBJ1-2, with D hard to call. In germline, CDR1 is KGHDR, CDR2 SFDVKD. CDR3 length: 14 amino acids. Deletions cut 3 bases from V and 8 bases from J, with 15 bases between.

The chain couples TRBV3-1 (or the pseudogene TRBV3-2) to TRBJ2-1; 9 nucleotides line up with TRBD1. V dropped 3 bases and J dropped 6; count of bases not matched to a gene: 9. The CDR3 spans 16 residues. CDR1 is LGHDT and CDR2 is YNNKEL in the germline V gene (reference sequence). CDR3 loop: CASSHEARDRVNEQFF. DNA for the CDR3: TGTGCCAGCAGCCACGAAGCAAGGGACAGGGTCAATGAGCAGTTCTTC.

The CDR3 nucleotides read TGCAGCGTGTCCTTTTTGGGACTAGTCATGGGTGAGCAGTTCTTC. Translating it yields CSVSFLGLVMGEQFF. The chain is built from TRBV29-1 and TRBJ2-1; TRBD2 matches at 8 bases. With 6 bases clipped from V and 9 bases from J, the junction kept 16 bases outside the gene matches. CDR1 and CDR2 from the germline V gene are SQVTM and ANQGSEA. CDR3 length: 15 amino acids.

The gene calls are TRBV2 and TRBJ2-1; D unresolved. Germline assignment: CDR1 SNHLY and CDR2 FYNNEI. CDR3 size: 10 residues. V was shortened by 8 bases and J by 7 bases, with 6 bases between the two germline ends. CDR3 in DNA: TGTGCCAGCGTTGGTAATGAGCAGTTCTTC. Encoded protein: CASVGNEQFF.

This sequence joins TRBV27 and TRBJ2-7; D may be TRBD1 or TRBD2 (5 bases each). The V end lost 5 bases, the J end lost 5 bases, and 25 bases lay between the germline ends. The germline V gene encodes CDR1 MNHEY and CDR2 SMNVEV (reference sequence). The CDR3 runs to 17 residues. CDR3 sequence: CASSPIYRDDIFHEQYF. CDR3 DNA: TGTGCCAGCAGTCCGATCTACCGGGACGATATTTTCCACGAGCAGTACTTC.